This TCR gamma chain comes out of a study of Vδ1+ human thymocytes. Broader study findings: Thymic TRG and TRD repertoires appeared highly polyclonal. Unlike peripheral blood Vdelta1+ controls, thymic delta-chain sequences included about 20% Vdelta2 and few Vdelta3.

The CDR3 is 10 amino acids. Germline trimming cut 5 bases from V and 9 bases from J; bases unmatched to any gene: 4. Germline-derived CDR1 and CDR2 are VINAFY and YDVSNSKD. Of note for this clone: Its antigen remains unidentified.

Between roughly 98% and 99.6% of sorted thymocytes were Vdelta1+. Extracted RNA was reverse transcribed into cDNA. CDR3 amplicons came from multiplex PCR with pooled V-gene forward and constant-region reverse primers. TCRdb repeated clone calling on the multiplex PCR reads with CATT. In the table there are 9,000 to 13,000 gamma-chain clones, around 40% of which are singletons. The receptor was isolated from a boy younger than two who had congenital heart surgery. Sequenced: Vdelta1+ gamma-delta thymocytes from the thymus. Subset indicated: FACS-sorted CD3+ TCRalphabeta- TCRVdelta1+ TCRVdelta2- thymocytes. This chain links TRGV5 with TRGJ1 or TRGJ2. TCRdb carries no J gene annotation; the J gene was assigned here by matching the DNA with germline. CDR3 bases: TGTGCCACCTGGGCCCCTAAGAAACTCTTT. This encodes CATWAPKKLF.